This T cell receptor beta chain came from a study of shared clonotypes between healthy human individuals. Each of the donors was a healthy adult who was HIV-negative and had not had a recent acute infection or vaccination. This CDR3 has 15 amino acids. The germline V gene encodes CDR1 SGHDN and CDR2 FVKESK. Trimming took off 4 bases at V and 4 bases at J, with 11 bases between the two ends. Assay: immunoSEQ multiplex PCR; the TCRdb copy retains only in-frame clones and omits some. The table includes 300,000 to 400,000 clones, over 65% detected once. The receptor was derived from a man aged 25-40 years in good health. V is TRBV14 and J is TRBJ2-6, with D unclear. Sample: memory CD4+ T cells sorted from blood. Subset specified: CD45RA-negative fraction. The CDR3 DNA is TGTGCCAGCAGCCGCGCCCTGGGGGGGGCCAACGTCCTGACTTTC. Amino acid sequence: CASSRALGGANVLTF.